This TCR beta chain was identified during a study of shared clonotypes between healthy human individuals. Study as a whole: CD4 naive and memory got three plates each, CD8 naive two, CD8 memory one.

Sequencing was performed with immunoSEQ multiplex PCR; in TCRdb, only in-frame clones are kept and a portion is missing. The repertoire has 2.5 million or so clones, just over 90% of them found once; the top ten carry 0.14%. The CDR3 consists of 15 residues. The germline CDR1 and CDR2 sequences are MNHNS and SASEGT. J gave up 8 bases and V 5 bases, and 9 bases lay outside the gene matches. About this clone: Its target is unknown.

Study results and caveats: The study found about 4.6% of naive CD4 clonotypes shared across several donors. Since donors were few, the genetic and exposure-history diversity represented was limited.

Material: naive CD4+ T cells sorted from blood. Regarding subset: CD45RA+ positively selected. The V and J genes are TRBV6-1 and TRBJ1-6, with 7 positions matching TRBD1. The source is a man younger than 35 in good health. DNA for the CDR3: TGTGCCAGCAGTCCCCGGCAGGGGGTTGATTCACCCCTCCACTTT. Residues: CASSPRQGVDSPLHF.